The T cell receptor (beta chain) described here comes from a study of blood T cell repertoires in COVID-19. Looking at the study overall: T cells, B-cell-depleted T cells, or PBMCs provided the cDNA or gDNA that served as material.

As originally analysed: Reference gene primer amplification yielded estimated nucleated cell counts. Here immunoSEQ multiplex PCR was the method, and the copy in TCRdb shows in-frame clones only, minus some. That table gives V, J and clone size, and the DNA gave D and trimming. This sample has 52,000 or so clones; roughly 87% occur once, and the top ten carry 3.6%. Germline V CDR1 and CDR2: SGHTA, FQGTGA. CDR3 length equals 15 residues. A remark on this clone: One end of the junction fails to match germline, which may point to a read error.

The rearrangement joins TRBV7-3 to TRBJ2-3, with 8 bases aligning to TRBD2. This sequence originates from a man aged 40-50 years with COVID-19, enrolled during active disease. Sequencing input: peripheral blood. The CDR3 DNA reads TGTGCCAGCAGCTTCTTTGCGGGAGGCACGGATACGCAGTATTTT. Amino acid sequence: CASSFFAGGTDTQYF. The full variable domain, completed using reference TRBV7-3 and TRBJ2-3, is GAGVSQTPSNKVTEKGKYVELRCDPISGHTALYWYRQSLGQGPEFLIYFQGTGAADDSGLPNDRFFAVRPEGSVSTLKIQRTERGDSAVYLCASSFFAGGTDTQYFGPGTRLTVL.